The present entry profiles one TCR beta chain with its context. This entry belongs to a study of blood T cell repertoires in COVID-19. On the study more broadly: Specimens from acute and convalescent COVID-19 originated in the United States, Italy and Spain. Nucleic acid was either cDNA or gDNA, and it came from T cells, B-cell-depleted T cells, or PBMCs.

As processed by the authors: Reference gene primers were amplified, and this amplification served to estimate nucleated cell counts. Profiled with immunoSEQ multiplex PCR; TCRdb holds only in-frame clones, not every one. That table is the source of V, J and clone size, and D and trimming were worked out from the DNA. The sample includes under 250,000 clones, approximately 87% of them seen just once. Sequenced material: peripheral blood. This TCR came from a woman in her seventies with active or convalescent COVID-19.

The CDR3 bases are TGTGCCAGCAGGCAACAGGGGACTTCTAACTATGGCTACACCTTC. Translation gives CASRQQGTSNYGYTF. The V gene is TRBV5-4, the J gene TRBJ1-2, with 7 bases lining up with TRBD1. V gave up 5 bases and J gave up 0 bases; unmatched junction bases: 7. Germline CDR1 is SGHNT and CDR2 is YYREEE (reference sequence). The CDR3 has 15 amino acids.